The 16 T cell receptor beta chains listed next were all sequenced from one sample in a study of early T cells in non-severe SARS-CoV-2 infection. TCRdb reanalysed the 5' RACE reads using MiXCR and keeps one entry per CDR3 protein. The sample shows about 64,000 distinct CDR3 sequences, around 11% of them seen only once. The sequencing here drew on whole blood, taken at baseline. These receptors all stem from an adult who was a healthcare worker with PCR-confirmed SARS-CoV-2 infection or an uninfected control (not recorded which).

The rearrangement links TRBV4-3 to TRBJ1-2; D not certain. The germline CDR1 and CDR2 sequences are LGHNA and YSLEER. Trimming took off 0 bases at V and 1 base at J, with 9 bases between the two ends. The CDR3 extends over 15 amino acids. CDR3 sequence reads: CASSQDLSFNYGYTF. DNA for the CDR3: TGCGCCAGCAGCCAAGATTTGAGCTTTAACTATGGCTACACCTTC.

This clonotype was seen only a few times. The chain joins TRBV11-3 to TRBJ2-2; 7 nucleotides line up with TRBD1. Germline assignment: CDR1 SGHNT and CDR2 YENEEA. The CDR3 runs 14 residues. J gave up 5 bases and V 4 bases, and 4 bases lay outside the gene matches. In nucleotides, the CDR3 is TGTGCCAGCAGCTCCGACAGGGAGACCGGGGAGCTGTTTTTT. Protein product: CASSSDRETGELFF. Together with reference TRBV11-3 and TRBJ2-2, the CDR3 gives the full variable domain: EAGVVQSPRYKIIEKKQPVAFWCNPISGHNTLYWYLQNLGQGPELLIRYENEEAVDDSQLPKDRFSAERLKGVDSTLKIQPAELGDSAVYLCASSSDRETGELFFGEGSRLTVL.

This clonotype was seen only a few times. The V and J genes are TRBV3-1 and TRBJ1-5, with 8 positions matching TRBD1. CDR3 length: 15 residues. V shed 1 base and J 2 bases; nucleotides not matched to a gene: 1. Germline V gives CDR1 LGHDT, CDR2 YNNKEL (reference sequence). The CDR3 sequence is CASSQGTGRNQPQHF. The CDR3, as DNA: TGTGCCAGCAGCCAAGGGACAGGGCGCAATCAGCCCCAGCATTTT.

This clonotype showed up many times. The CDR3 reads CASSGMRNYEQYF. The CDR3, as DNA: TGCGCCAGCAGCGGGATGAGAAACTACGAGCAGTACTTC. The gene calls are TRBV5-1 and TRBJ2-7; no firm D call. This CDR3 is 13 amino acids long. V shed 4 bases and J shed 3 bases, with 11 bases lying between them. Per the germline V gene, CDR1 is SGHRS and CDR2 is YFSETQ.

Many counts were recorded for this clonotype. CDR3 in amino acids: CASSVFSGGNNEQFF. Here the CDR3 DNA reads TGTGCCAGCAGCGTATTTAGCGGGGGTAACAATGAGCAGTTCTTC. The chain uses TRBV9 and TRBJ2-1, with 9 bases aligning to TRBD2. This CDR3 spans 15 amino acids. Losses at the gene ends were 1 base for V and 5 bases for J; bases not matched to a gene: 4. Per the germline V gene, CDR1 is SGDLS and CDR2 is YYNGEE.

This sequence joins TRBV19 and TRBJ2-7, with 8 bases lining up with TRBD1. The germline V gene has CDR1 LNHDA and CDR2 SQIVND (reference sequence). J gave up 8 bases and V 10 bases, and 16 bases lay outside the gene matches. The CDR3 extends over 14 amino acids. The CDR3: CATQSRDRRSKQYF. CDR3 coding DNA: TGTGCCACTCAAAGCCGGGACAGGAGAAGCAAGCAGTACTTC.

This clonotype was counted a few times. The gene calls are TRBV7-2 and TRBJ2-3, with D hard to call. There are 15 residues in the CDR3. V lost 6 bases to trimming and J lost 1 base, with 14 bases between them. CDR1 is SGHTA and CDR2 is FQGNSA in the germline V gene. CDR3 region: CASRDGVFGTDTQYF. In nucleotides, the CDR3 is TGTGCCAGCAGGGATGGTGTATTTGGCACAGATACGCAGTATTTT.

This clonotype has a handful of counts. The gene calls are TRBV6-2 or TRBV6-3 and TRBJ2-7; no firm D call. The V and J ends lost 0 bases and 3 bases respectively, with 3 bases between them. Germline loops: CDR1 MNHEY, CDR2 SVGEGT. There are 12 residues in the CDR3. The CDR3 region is CASSYSDYEQYF. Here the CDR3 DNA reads TGTGCCAGCAGTTACTCCGACTACGAGCAGTACTTC.

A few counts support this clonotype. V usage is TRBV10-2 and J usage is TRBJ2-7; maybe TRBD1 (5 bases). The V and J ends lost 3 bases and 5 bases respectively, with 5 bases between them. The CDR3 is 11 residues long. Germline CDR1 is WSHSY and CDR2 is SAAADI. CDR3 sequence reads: CASSDRDEQYF. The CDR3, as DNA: TGCGCCAGCAGTGACAGGGACGAGCAGTACTTC.

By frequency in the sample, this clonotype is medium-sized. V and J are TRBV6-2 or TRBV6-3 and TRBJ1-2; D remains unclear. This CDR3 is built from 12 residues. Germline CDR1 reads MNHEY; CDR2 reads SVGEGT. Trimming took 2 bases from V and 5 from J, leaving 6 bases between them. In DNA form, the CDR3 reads TGTGCCAGCAGTTACCAGTGGTATGGCTACACCTTC. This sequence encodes CASSYQWYGYTF.

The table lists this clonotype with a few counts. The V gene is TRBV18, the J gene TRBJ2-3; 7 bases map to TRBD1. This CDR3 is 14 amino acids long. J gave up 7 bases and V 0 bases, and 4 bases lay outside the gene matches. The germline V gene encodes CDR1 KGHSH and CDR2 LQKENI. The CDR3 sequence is CASSPPTGKHTQYF. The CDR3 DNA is TGTGCCAGCTCACCACCGACAGGGAAGCATACGCAGTATTTT.

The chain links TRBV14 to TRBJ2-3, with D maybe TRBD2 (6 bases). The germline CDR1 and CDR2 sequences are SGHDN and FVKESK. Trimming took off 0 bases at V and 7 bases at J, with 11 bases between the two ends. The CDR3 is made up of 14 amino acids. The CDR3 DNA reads TGTGCCAGCAGCCAAGAGCGGGGCGGTAATACGCAGTATTTT. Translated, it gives CASSQERGGNTQYF.

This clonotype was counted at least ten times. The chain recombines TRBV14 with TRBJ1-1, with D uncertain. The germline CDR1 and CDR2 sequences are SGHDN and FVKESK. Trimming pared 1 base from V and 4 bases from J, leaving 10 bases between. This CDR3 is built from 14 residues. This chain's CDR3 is CASSQGRLGTEAFF. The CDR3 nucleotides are TGTGCCAGCAGCCAAGGGCGCTTGGGCACTGAAGCTTTCTTT.

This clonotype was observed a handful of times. The CDR3 here is CASSSPGGRGLSPLHF. The DNA for the CDR3 is TGTGCCAGCAGCTCCCCTGGGGGCAGGGGGCTTTCACCCCTCCACTTT. The genes are TRBV7-8 and TRBJ1-6; the match to TRBD1 covers 8 bases. Looked up from germline, CDR1 is SGHVS and CDR2 is FQNEAQ. The CDR3 contains 16 residues. Germline trimming cut 4 bases from V and 9 bases from J; bases unmatched to any gene: 11. Full variable domain (outside the CDR3, taken from reference TRBV7-8 and TRBJ1-6): GAGVSQSPRYKVAKRGQDVALRCDPISGHVSLFWYQQALGQGPEFLTYFQNEAQLDKSGLPSDRFFAERPEGSVSTLKIQRTQQEDSAVYLCASSSPGGRGLSPLHFGNGTRLTVT.

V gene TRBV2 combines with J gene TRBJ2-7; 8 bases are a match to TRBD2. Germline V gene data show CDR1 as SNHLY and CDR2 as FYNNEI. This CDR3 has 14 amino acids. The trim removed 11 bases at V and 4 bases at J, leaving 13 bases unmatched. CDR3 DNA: TGTGCCTCCCTGGGGACTAGTCTAAGGTACGAGCAGTACTTC. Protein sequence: CASLGTSLRYEQYF.

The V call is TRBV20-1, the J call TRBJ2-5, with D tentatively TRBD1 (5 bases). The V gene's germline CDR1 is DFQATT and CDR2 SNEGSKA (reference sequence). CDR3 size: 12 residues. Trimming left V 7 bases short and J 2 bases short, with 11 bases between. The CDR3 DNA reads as TGCAGTGGGGGCCCCAAACAAGAGACCCAGTACTTC. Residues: CSGGPKQETQYF.